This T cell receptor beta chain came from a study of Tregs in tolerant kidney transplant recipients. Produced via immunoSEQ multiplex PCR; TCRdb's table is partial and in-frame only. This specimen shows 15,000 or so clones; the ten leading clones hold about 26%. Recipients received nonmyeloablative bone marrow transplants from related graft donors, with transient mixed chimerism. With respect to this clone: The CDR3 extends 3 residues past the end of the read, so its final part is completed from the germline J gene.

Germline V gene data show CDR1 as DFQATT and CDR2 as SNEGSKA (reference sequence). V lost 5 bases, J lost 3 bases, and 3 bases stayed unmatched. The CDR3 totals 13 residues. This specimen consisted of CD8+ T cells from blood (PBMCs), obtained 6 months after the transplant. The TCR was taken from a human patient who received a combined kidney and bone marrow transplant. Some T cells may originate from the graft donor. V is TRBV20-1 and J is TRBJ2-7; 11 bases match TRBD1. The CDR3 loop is CSASGTGGYEQYF. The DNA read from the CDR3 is TGCAGTGCTTCCGGGACAGGGGGCTACGAG.